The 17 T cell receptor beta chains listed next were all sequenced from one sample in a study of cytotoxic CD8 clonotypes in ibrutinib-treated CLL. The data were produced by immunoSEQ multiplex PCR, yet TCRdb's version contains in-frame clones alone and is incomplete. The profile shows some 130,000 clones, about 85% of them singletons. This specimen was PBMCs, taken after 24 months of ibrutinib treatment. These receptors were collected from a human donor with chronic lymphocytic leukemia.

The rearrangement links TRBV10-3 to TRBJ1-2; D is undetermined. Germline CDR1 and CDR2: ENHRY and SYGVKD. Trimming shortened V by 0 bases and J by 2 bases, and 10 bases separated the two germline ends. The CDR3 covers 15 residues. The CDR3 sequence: CAISESVGENYGYTF. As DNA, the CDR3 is TGTGCCATCAGTGAGTCGGTGGGCGAGAACTATGGCTACACCTTC.

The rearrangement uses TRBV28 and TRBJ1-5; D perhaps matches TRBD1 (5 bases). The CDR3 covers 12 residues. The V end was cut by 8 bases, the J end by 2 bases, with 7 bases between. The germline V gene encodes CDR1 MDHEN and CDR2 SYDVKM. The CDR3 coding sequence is TGTGCCAGCGGGGGAGGCAATCAGCCCCAGCATTTT. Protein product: CASGGGNQPQHF.

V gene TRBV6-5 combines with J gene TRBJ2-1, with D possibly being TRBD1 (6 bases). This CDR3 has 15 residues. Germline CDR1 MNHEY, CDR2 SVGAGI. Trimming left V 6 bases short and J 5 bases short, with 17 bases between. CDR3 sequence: CASSMGAATHNEQFF. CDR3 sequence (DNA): TGTGCCAGCAGCATGGGGGCCGCGACCCACAATGAGCAGTTCTTC.

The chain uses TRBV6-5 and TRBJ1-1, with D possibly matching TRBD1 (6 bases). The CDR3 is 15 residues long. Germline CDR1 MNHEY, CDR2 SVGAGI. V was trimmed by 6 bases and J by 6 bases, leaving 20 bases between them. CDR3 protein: CASRQGPLTRAEAFF. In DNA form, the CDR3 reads TGTGCCAGCAGACAGGGCCCTCTTACGCGGGCTGAAGCTTTCTTT.

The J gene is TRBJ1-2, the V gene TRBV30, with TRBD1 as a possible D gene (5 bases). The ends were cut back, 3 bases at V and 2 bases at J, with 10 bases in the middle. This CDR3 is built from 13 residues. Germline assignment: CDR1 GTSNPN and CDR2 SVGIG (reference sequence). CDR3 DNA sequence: TGTGCCTGGAGCTATAGACAGAACTATGGCTACACCTTC. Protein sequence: CAWSYRQNYGYTF.

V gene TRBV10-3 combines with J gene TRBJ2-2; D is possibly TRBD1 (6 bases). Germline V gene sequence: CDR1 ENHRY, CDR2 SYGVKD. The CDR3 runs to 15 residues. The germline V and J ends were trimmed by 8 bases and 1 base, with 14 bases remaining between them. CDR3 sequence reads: CAISARTVNTGELFF. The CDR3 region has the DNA TGTGCCATCTCCGCCCGGACAGTGAACACCGGGGAGCTGTTTTTT.

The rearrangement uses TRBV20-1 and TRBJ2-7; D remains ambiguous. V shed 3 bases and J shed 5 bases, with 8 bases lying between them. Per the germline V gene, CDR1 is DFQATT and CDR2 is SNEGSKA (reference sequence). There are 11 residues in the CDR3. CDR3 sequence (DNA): TGCAGTGCTAGTATTGGCCACGAGCAGTACTTC. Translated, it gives CSASIGHEQYF.

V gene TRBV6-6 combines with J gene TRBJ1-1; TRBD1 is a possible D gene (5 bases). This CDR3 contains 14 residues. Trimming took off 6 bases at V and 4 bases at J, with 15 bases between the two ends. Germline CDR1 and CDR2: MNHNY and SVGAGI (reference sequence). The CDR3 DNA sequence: TGTGCCAGCAGCCCCAGGGAGATTAGCACTGAAGCTTTCTTT. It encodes CASSPREISTEAFF.

The CDR3 coding sequence is TGTGCCAGCAGCCGGACAGCCGCCTTTAATTCACCCCTCCACTTT. It yields the protein CASSRTAAFNSPLHF. The rearrangement uses TRBV9 and TRBJ1-6; weak D call: TRBD1 (6 bases). V was shortened by 4 bases and J by 6 bases, with 14 bases between the two germline ends. The length of the CDR3 is 15 residues. Germline V gene sequence: CDR1 SGDLS, CDR2 YYNGEE.

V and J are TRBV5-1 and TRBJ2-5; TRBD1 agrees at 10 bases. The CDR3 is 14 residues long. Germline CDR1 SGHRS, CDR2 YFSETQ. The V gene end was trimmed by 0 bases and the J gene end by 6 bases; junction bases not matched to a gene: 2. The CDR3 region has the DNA TGCGCCAGCAGCTTGGAGACAGGGGGCCAGACCCAGTACTTC. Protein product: CASSLETGGQTQYF.

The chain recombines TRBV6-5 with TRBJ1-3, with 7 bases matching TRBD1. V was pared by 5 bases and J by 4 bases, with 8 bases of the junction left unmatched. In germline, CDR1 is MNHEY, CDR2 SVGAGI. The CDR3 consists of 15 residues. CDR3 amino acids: CASSNTRGLGNTIYF. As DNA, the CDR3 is TGTGCCAGCAGTAATACAAGGGGGCTCGGAAACACCATATATTTT.

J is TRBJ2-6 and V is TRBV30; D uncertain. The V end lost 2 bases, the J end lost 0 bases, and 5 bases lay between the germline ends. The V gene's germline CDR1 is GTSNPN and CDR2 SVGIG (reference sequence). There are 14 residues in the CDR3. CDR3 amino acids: CAWSLLSGANVLTF. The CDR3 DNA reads TGTGCCTGGAGTCTGCTCTCTGGGGCCAACGTCCTGACTTTC.

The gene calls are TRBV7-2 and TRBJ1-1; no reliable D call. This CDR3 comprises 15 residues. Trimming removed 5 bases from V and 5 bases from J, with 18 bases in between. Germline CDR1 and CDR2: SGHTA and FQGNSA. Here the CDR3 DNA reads TGTGCCAGCAGCCTCATCATGGTCCGGGGAACTGAAGCTTTCTTT. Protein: CASSLIMVRGTEAFF.

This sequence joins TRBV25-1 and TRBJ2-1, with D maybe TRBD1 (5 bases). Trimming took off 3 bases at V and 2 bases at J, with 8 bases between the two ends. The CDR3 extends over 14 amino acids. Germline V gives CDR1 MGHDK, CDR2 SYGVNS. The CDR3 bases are TGTGCCAGCAGTGACAGGGCCACCTACAATGAGCAGTTCTTC. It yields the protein CASSDRATYNEQFF. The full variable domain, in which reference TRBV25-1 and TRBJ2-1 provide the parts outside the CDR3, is EADIYQTPRYLVIGTGKKITLECSQTMGHDKMYWYQQDPGMELHLIHYSYGVNSTEKGDLSSESTVSRIRTEHFPLTLESARPSHTSQYLCASSDRATYNEQFFGPGTRLTVL.

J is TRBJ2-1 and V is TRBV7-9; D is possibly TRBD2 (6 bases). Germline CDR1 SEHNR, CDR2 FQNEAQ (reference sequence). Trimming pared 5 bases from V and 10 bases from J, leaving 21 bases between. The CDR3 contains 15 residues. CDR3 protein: CASSLSGTARSEQFF. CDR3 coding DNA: TGTGCCAGCAGCCTGTCAGGGACTGCCCGATCCGAGCAGTTCTTC.

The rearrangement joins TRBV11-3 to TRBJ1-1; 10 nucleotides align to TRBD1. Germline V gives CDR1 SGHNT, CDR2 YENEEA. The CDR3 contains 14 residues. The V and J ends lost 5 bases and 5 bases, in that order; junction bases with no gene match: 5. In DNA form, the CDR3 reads TGTGCCAGCAGCCGGGACAGGGGTGAAACTGAAGCTTTCTTT. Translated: CASSRDRGETEAFF.

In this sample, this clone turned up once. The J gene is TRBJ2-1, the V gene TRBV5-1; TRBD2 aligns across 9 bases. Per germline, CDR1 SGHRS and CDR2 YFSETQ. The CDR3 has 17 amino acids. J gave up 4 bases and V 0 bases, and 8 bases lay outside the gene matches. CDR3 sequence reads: CASSLAPSGAPYNEQFF. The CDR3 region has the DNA TGCGCCAGCAGCTTGGCGCCTAGCGGGGCCCCTTACAATGAGCAGTTCTTC.